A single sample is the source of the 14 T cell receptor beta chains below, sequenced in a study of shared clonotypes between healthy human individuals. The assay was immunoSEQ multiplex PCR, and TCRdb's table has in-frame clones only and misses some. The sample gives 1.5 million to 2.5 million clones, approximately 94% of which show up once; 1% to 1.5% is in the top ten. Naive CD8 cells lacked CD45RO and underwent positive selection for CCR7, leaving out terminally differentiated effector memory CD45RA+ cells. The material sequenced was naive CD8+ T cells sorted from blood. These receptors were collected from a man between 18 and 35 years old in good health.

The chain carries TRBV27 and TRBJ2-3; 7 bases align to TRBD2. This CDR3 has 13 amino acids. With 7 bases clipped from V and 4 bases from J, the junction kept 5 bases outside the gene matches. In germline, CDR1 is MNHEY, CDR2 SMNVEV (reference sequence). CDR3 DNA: TGTGCCAGCAAAAGACTAGCATCAGATACGCAGTATTTT. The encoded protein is CASKRLASDTQYF.

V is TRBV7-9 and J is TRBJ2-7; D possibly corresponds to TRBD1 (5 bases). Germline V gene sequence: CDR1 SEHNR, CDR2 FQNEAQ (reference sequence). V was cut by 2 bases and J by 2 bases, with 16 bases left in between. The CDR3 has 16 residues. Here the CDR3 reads CASSLSSQGETYEQYF. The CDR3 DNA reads TGTGCCAGCAGCTTAAGTTCGCAGGGCGAGACCTACGAGCAGTACTTC.

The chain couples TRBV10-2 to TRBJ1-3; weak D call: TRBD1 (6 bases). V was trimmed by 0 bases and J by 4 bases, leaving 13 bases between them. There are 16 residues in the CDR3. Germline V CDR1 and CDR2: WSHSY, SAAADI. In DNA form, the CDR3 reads TGCGCCAGCAGTGAGTCGTTAGAAGGGACAGGAAACACCATATATTTT. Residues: CASSESLEGTGNTIYF.

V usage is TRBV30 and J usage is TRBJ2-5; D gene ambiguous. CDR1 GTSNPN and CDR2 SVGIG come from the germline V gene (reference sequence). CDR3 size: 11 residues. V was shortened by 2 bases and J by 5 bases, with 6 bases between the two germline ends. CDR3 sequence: CAWSPEETQYF. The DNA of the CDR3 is TGTGCCTGGAGTCCCGAGGAGACCCAGTACTTC.

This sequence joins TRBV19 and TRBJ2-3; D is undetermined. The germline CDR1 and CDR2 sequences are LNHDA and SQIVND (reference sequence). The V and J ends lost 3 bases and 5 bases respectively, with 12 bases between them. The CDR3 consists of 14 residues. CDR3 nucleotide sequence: TGTGCCAGTAGTATCCCCTACCTAGAAGATACGCAGTATTTT. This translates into CASSIPYLEDTQYF.

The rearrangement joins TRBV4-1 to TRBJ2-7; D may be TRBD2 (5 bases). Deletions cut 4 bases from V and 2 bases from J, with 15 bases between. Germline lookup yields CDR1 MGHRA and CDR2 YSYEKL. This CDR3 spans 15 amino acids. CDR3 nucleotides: TGCGCCAGCAGCCCCGGACGGGGAACTCCCTACGAGCAGTACTTC. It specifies CASSPGRGTPYEQYF.

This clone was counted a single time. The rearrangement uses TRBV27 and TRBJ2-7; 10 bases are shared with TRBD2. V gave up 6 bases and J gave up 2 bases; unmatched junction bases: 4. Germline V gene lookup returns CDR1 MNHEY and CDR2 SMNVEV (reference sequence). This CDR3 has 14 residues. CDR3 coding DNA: TGTGCCAGCAGCATAACTAGCGGGGCCTACGAGCAGTACTTC. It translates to CASSITSGAYEQYF.

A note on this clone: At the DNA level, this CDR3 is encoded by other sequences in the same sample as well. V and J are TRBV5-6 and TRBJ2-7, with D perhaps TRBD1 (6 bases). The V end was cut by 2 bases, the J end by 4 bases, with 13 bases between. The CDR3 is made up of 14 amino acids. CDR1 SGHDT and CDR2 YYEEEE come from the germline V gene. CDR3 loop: CASSLGTSGYEQYF. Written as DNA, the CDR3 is TGTGCCAGCAGCTTAGGGACAAGTGGTTACGAGCAGTACTTC.

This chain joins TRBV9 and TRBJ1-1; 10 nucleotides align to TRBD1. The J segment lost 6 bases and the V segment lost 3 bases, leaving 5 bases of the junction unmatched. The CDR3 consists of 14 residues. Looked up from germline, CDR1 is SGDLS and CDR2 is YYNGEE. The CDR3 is CASSATGGRAEAFF. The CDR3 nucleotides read TGTGCCAGCAGCGCGACAGGGGGCCGGGCTGAAGCTTTCTTT. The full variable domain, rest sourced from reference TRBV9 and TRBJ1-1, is DSGVTQTPKHLITATGQRVTLRCSPRSGDLSVYWYQQSLDQGLQFLIQYYNGEERAKGNILERFSAQQFPDLHSELNLSSLELGDSALYFCASSATGGRAEAFFGQGTRLTVV.

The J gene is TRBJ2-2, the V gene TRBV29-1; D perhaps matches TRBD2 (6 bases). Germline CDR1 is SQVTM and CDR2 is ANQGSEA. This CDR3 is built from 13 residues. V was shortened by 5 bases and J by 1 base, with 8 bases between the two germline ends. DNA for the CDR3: TGCAGCGTTTCGGGGGAGAACACCGGGGAGCTGTTTTTT. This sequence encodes CSVSGENTGELFF.

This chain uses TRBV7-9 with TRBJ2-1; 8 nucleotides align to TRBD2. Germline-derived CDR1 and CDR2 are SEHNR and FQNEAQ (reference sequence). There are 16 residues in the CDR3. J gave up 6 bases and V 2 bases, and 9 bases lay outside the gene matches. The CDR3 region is CASSLLIGRVPNEQFF. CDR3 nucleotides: TGTGCCAGCAGCTTACTGATCGGGAGGGTACCCAATGAGCAGTTCTTC.

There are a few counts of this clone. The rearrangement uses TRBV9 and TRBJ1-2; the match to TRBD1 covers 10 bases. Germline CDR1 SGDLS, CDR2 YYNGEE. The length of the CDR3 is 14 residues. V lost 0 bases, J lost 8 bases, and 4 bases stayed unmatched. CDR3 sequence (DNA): TGTGCCAGCAGCGTAGCGACAGGGGGCTCCGGCTACACCTTC. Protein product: CASSVATGGSGYTF. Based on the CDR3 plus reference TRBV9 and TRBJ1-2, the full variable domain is DSGVTQTPKHLITATGQRVTLRCSPRSGDLSVYWYQQSLDQGLQFLIQYYNGEERAKGNILERFSAQQFPDLHSELNLSSLELGDSALYFCASSVATGGSGYTFGSGTRLTVV.

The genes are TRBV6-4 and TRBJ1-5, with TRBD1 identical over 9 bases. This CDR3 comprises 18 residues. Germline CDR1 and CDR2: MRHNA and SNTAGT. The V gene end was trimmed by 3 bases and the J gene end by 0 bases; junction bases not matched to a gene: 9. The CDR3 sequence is CASSDRTGERHSNQPQHF. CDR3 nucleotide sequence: TGTGCCAGCAGTGATCGGACAGGGGAGAGGCATAGCAATCAGCCCCAGCATTTT.

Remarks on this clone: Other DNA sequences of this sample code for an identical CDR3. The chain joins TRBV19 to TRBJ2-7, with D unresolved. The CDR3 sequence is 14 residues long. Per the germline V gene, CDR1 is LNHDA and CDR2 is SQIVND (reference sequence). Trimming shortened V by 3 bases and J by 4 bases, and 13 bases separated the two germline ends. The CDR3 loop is CASSIDGEEYEQYF. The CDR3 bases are TGTGCCAGTAGTATTGACGGAGAGGAATACGAGCAGTACTTC.